This T cell receptor (beta chain) appears in the sequencing data of a study of shared clonotypes between healthy human individuals (dated by TCRdb to the early 2020s). With regard to the full study: A few men and two women, aged 18 to 49 years, made up the cohort. For each donor, CD4 naive and CD4 memory were each given three plates, CD8 naive was given two plates, and CD8 memory was given one plate. To estimate repertoire size and how much clonotypes are shared between individuals, the study performed deep sequencing of blood TCR repertoires from five healthy adults. To increase sequencing depth and limit assay-specific biases, different laboratories used diverse techniques to prepare libraries and sequence TCR repertoires. Leukapheresis yielded between about 0.94 and 9.5 billion PBMCs per donor. Study-level results and caveats: Naive subsets generally had larger estimated clonotype richness than memory subsets did. Even with the large sequencing depth, rarefaction of the sorted-subset datasets indicated that sequencing was incomplete. Sampling was limited to blood, and TCR repertoires in tissue likely differ from TCR repertoires in blood. Clonotypes shared by all four sorted-subset donors showed higher generation probabilities than non-shared clonotypes. Pairwise subsampling led to the expectation that sequencing depth would affect the degree of clonotype sharing among donors. Because the study included a small number of donors, the genetic and exposure-history diversity represented was limited. Sharing across several donors was observed for about 4.8% of naive CD4, less than 4% of naive CD8, roughly 2.4% of memory CD4, and about 0.39% of memory CD8 clonotypes.

Using the deep immunoSEQ assay, TCR CDR3 regions were amplified from genomic DNA by multiplex PCR. Extracted genomic DNA from each cell subset was distributed evenly across all wells of several immunoSEQ 96-well plates, and each plate was treated as a replicate. For sorted subsets, each replicate PCR was loaded with 200 ng genomic DNA, equivalent to 30,000 or so T cell genomes. Purified libraries were measured with a Qubit 3.0 fluorometer, size-checked on a Bioanalyzer 2100, and measured again with the KAPA Library Quantification kit. A separate single-read 150-cycle Illumina NextSeq 550 flow cell was used to sequence each immunoSEQ 96-well plate. Regarding the original processing steps: Because the immunoSEQ output held only junctional sequences and lacked quality scores, the filtering could not match the filtering applied to full-length reads. Sequences were annotated with PyIR, a Python wrapper for IgBLAST v1.9, using IMGT germline references to assign V/J genes and CDR3. Reads were removed for weak V/J assignments (E-value above 1e-6), missing CDR3, stop codons, out-of-frame junctions, or ambiguous translated residues. V3J clonotypes were defined as sequences sharing an identical inferred V gene, J gene, and CDR3 amino acid sequence. Percentage overlap between repertoires was computed as shared unique clonotypes divided by the size of the smaller repertoire. Three approaches were used to assess repertoire richness: RTK rarefaction, the Chao1 estimator, and Recon v2.1 estimates of unobserved clonotypes. Generation probabilities were computed with OLGA for all TCRbeta clonotypes obtained by the gDNA method from a few donors. TCRdb obtained this table from immuneACCESS and retained in-frame rearrangements with V and J assigned. These tables miss some clones; where compared with another copy, unresolved V genes account for less than half of the shortfall, and the remainder is unexplained. The DNA was the basis for D and trimming; V, J and clone size are from that table. A total of roughly 2.2 million clones appear in this sample, roughly 92% of them only once. Around 0.38% of the sample is held by the ten biggest clonotypes.

The donors were healthy, HIV-negative adults with no recently reported acute infections or vaccinations. Every donor was a Caucasian adult living in Nashville, Tennessee, USA. Magnetic negative selection was used to enrich CD4+ T cells, after which naive cells were positively selected on CD45RA and the negative fraction became the memory subset. After blood collection by leukapheresis, PBMCs were isolated using Ficoll-Histopaque density gradient centrifugation and then cryopreserved in the vapor phase of liquid nitrogen. Purity and quantity of every magnetically sorted T cell population were checked by analytical flow cytometry. Each sorted fraction had its genomic DNA isolated and then quantified by UV absorbance on a Nanodrop 2000c. V has 4 bases trimmed and J has 0 bases trimmed; junction bases matching no gene number 22. CDR1 and CDR2 (MGHRA, YSYEKL) derive from the germline V gene. The CDR3 contains 22 residues, cysteine and phenylalanine counted. Just the 66-base CDR3 DNA is kept, in frame starting at base 1.

Concerning this clone itself: This clone's antigen is unknown. No base quality information exists; no much larger clone differs at one position.

The clonotype comes from a man aged 18 to 35 in good health. Some clones in this sample may be carry-over from other donors' samples. The sequencing input was naive CD4+ T cells from PBMCs. The sample's cell subset or site label is to be understood as: CD45RA+ positively selected. The chain is encoded by TRBV4-1 joined to TRBJ2-3; the junction holds 10 bases that match TRBD2. The DNA is as follows: TGCGCCAGCAGCCCCACCTCAACCTCTCCTAGCGGGAGCCCCACCAGCACAGATACGCAGTATTTT. Its translation reads: CASSPTSTSPSGSPTSTDTQYF.